Presented here are 26 T cell receptor beta chains from one specimen sequenced in a study of control samples from healthy donors and cancer patients. Clones were sequenced by immunoSEQ multiplex PCR, and TCRdb holds only the in-frame ones, with some missing. The sample has approximately 180,000 clones; more than 85% are singletons. The sequenced sample was blood. Receptors were obtained from a woman aged 40 to 49 in good health.

This clone was counted only a few times. This chain links TRBV7-9 with TRBJ2-7; 7 bases fit TRBD1. V was clipped by 6 bases and J by 2 bases; unmatched bases: 4. The CDR3 is made up of 13 amino acids. CDR1 is SEHNR, CDR2 FQNEAQ, per germline (reference sequence). CDR3 in DNA: TGTGCCAGCAGATCGACAGGGACCTACGAGCAGTACTTC. As protein: CASRSTGTYEQYF.

This clone has just one count. The chain combines TRBV11-2 with TRBJ2-7, with 8 bases fitting TRBD1. V lost 5 bases to trimming and J lost 0 bases; unmatched junction nucleotides: 6. The V gene's germline CDR1 is SGHAT and CDR2 FQNNGV. The CDR3 has 15 amino acids. CDR3 residues: CASSIGTGLSYEQYF. The CDR3 region has the DNA TGTGCCAGCAGCATCGGGACAGGACTCTCCTACGAGCAGTACTTC.

J is TRBJ2-1 and V is TRBV6-4; possible D gene TRBD2, 6 bases. From germline, CDR1 is MRHNA and CDR2 SNTAGT. CDR3 length: 14 residues. V lost 3 bases and J lost 5, with 11 bases in between. This chain's CDR3 is CASSEEGWDNEQFF. The CDR3 DNA reads as TGTGCCAGCAGTGAGGAGGGATGGGACAATGAGCAGTTCTTC.

This chain uses TRBV28 with TRBJ2-7, with D tentatively TRBD1 (5 bases). Per germline, CDR1 MDHEN and CDR2 SYDVKM. The ends were cut back, 2 bases at V and 0 bases at J, with 5 bases in the middle. The CDR3 totals 13 residues. DNA for the CDR3: TGTGCCAGCAGTTTACAGGGCTCCTACGAGCAGTACTTC. The encoded protein is CASSLQGSYEQYF.

The genes are TRBV27 and TRBJ2-7; 9 bases fit TRBD1. There are 15 residues in the CDR3. V was clipped by 2 bases and J by 6 bases; unmatched bases: 8. CDR1 is MNHEY, CDR2 SMNVEV, per germline (reference sequence). The CDR3 loop reads CASSLGDRDRTEQYF. CDR3 DNA: TGTGCCAGCAGTTTAGGGGACAGGGACAGAACCGAGCAGTACTTC.

The genes are TRBV10-3 and TRBJ2-5; unclear D gene. The CDR3 sequence is 12 residues long. From germline, CDR1 is ENHRY and CDR2 SYGVKD. The V end lost 6 bases, the J end lost 0 bases, and 5 bases lay between the germline ends. The CDR3 DNA sequence: TGTGCCATCAGCGGCGACCAAGAGACCCAGTACTTC. This translates into CAISGDQETQYF.

This chain joins TRBV5-4 and TRBJ1-1, with a tentative D call TRBD1 (5 bases). V was cut by 2 bases and J by 3 bases, with 11 bases left in between. Per germline, CDR1 SGHNT and CDR2 YYREEE (reference sequence). The CDR3 has 14 residues. The chain's CDR3 is CASSFWGGDTEAFF. The DNA for the CDR3 is TGTGCCAGCAGCTTTTGGGGAGGGGACACTGAAGCTTTCTTT.

The chain couples TRBV27 to TRBJ2-3; 9 bases line up with TRBD2. Germline values: CDR1 MNHEY, CDR2 SMNVEV (reference sequence). The V segment lost 3 bases and the J segment 6 bases; nucleotides outside the gene matches: 7. The CDR3 has 15 amino acids. CDR3 DNA sequence: TGTGCCAGCAGTTTGTCGCGGGGGGGCTGGGATACGCAGTATTTT. Encoded protein: CASSLSRGGWDTQYF.

The V and J genes are TRBV6-5 and TRBJ1-2, with 7 bases lining up with TRBD1. V shed 5 bases, J shed 4 bases, and the junction held 10 bases outside the gene matches. In germline, CDR1 is MNHEY, CDR2 SVGAGI. The CDR3 is 15 residues long. The CDR3 loop reads CASSRQGKGAYGYTF. DNA of the CDR3: TGTGCCAGCAGTAGACAGGGTAAAGGGGCCTATGGCTACACCTTC.

The chain employs TRBV6-4 and TRBJ1-2; D ambiguous. CDR3 length equals 13 residues. CDR1 MRHNA and CDR2 SNTAGT come from the germline V gene. Trimming removed 5 bases at V and 3 bases at J, with 10 bases between. The CDR3 is CASSQEGYYGYTF. DNA for the CDR3: TGTGCCAGCAGTCAGGAGGGATACTATGGCTACACCTTC.

The rearrangement joins TRBV10-2 to TRBJ2-7, with 8 bases that match TRBD1. J gave up 6 bases and V 2 bases, and 3 bases lay outside the gene matches. The length of the CDR3 is 13 residues. Germline V gene sequence: CDR1 WSHSY, CDR2 SAAADI. The CDR3 bases are TGCGCCAGCAGTGAGGGACAGGGAAGCGAGCAGTACTTC. Its protein is CASSEGQGSEQYF.

The chain uses TRBV18 and TRBJ1-2; D remains unclear. This CDR3 comprises 15 residues. In germline, CDR1 is KGHSH, CDR2 LQKENI. The germline V and J ends were trimmed by 0 bases and 7 bases, with 15 bases remaining between them. The CDR3 protein is CASSPPASPGVGYTF. The CDR3, as DNA: TGTGCCAGCTCACCACCGGCCTCCCCGGGCGTTGGCTACACCTTC.

The chain is built from TRBV5-8 and TRBJ1-5; no firm D call. The CDR3 consists of 16 residues. V lost 1 base and J lost 4, with 15 bases in between. Germline loops: CDR1 SGHTS, CDR2 YDEGEE. DNA for the CDR3: TGTGCCAGCAGCTTGTCTCTGCGGGGAATTAATCAGCCCCAGCATTTT. It is translated as CASSLSLRGINQPQHF.

This rearrangement joins TRBV5-5 to TRBJ1-1; possible D gene TRBD1, 5 bases. The CDR3 runs 15 residues. Germline V gene lookup returns CDR1 SGHKS and CDR2 YYEKEE (reference sequence). Trimming cost V 3 bases and J 0 bases, with 12 bases left between them. CDR3 in amino acids: CASSSNDRLNTEAFF. CDR3 coding DNA: TGTGCCAGCAGCTCGAACGACAGATTGAACACTGAAGCTTTCTTT.

This clone was found once. The chain combines TRBV3-1 (or the pseudogene TRBV3-2) with TRBJ2-5; 8 nucleotides agree with TRBD2. The J segment lost 5 bases and the V segment lost 3 bases, leaving 5 bases of the junction unmatched. Germline V CDR1 and CDR2: LGHDT, YNNKEL (reference sequence). CDR3 length: 14 residues. CDR3 in DNA: TGTGCCAGCAGCCACGGGGGGGCGGGGGAGACCCAGTACTTC. This gives the protein CASSHGGAGETQYF.

V gene TRBV20-1 combines with J gene TRBJ1-1; possibly TRBD1 for D (5 bases). Germline values: CDR1 DFQATT, CDR2 SNEGSKA (reference sequence). This CDR3 has 12 residues. V was pared by 3 bases and J by 6 bases, with 11 bases between. The CDR3 DNA reads TGCAGTGCTAGTAGAACAGGACCTGAAGCTTTCTTT. Translation: CSASRTGPEAFF.

The chain employs TRBV5-1 and TRBJ1-4; D is unclear. Germline lookup yields CDR1 SGHRS and CDR2 YFSETQ. The CDR3 extends over 13 amino acids. Trimming stripped 0 bases from V and 1 base from J, with 1 base between. In DNA, the CDR3 is TGCGCCAGCAGCTTGGGAACTAATGAAAAACTGTTTTTT. It is translated as CASSLGTNEKLFF.

V usage is TRBV19 and J usage is TRBJ2-6; D tentatively fits TRBD1 or TRBD2 (6 bases each). In germline, CDR1 is LNHDA, CDR2 SQIVND (reference sequence). The V end was cut by 5 bases, the J end by 0 bases, with 14 bases between. This CDR3 region has 17 residues. The CDR3 coding sequence is TGTGCCAGTAGTCGCGGGACACCTAACTCTGGGGCCAACGTCCTGACTTTC. Residues: CASSRGTPNSGANVLTF.

This clone was recorded only once. The chain couples TRBV11-3 to TRBJ2-2; D is uncertain. Germline-derived CDR1 and CDR2 are SGHNT and YENEEA. This CDR3 spans 14 amino acids. The V end was cut by 0 bases, the J end by 0 bases, with 2 bases between. For the CDR3, the DNA is TGTGCCAGCAGCTTAGAGCCGAACACCGGGGAGCTGTTTTTT. This encodes CASSLEPNTGELFF.

In its sample, this clone was seen a few times. V and J are TRBV6-1 and TRBJ1-5; possibly TRBD1 for D (6 bases). Germline-derived CDR1 and CDR2 are MNHNS and SASEGT. The germline V and J ends were trimmed by 2 bases and 6 bases, with 20 bases remaining between them. This CDR3 region has 17 residues. DNA for the CDR3: TGTGCCAGCAGTGAACCCAAGCGGGGAGGGGGTAGTCAGCCCCAGCATTTT. Its translation: CASSEPKRGGGSQPQHF.

This rearrangement joins TRBV6-5 to TRBJ1-5; 10 bases line up with TRBD1. The CDR3 extends over 13 amino acids. With V trimmed by 6 bases and J by 9 bases, 5 bases remained unmatched. Germline CDR1 and CDR2: MNHEY and SVGAGI. CDR3: CASRTGGVVPQHF. For the CDR3, the DNA is TGTGCCAGCAGGACAGGGGGCGTCGTGCCCCAGCATTTT.

This clone was detected only once. This sequence joins TRBV13 and TRBJ1-2; tentatively, D is TRBD1 (5 bases). Germline-derived CDR1 and CDR2 are PRHDT and FYEKMQ (reference sequence). The CDR3 extends over 15 amino acids. Trimming removed 0 bases from V and 3 bases from J, with 11 bases in between. In DNA form, the CDR3 reads TGTGCCAGCAGCTTAGGCCAGAGGGGTTACTATGGCTACACCTTC. It specifies CASSLGQRGYYGYTF.

This chain links TRBV6-9 with TRBJ2-5; 7 bases are shared with TRBD2. The CDR3 sequence is 16 residues long. Germline V gene sequence: CDR1 MNHGY, CDR2 SVAAGI. V was pared by 5 bases and J by 1 base, with 10 bases of the junction left unmatched. DNA for the CDR3: TGTGCCAGCAGTAAACGCGCCGGACTAGGCCAAGAGACCCAGTACTTC. Translating it yields CASSKRAGLGQETQYF.

The gene calls are TRBV10-2 and TRBJ2-7, with a possible D match to TRBD1 (6 bases). V lost 2 bases and J 6 bases, leaving 8 bases between the germline ends. Germline CDR1 and CDR2: WSHSY and SAAADI. This CDR3 contains 12 residues. The chain's CDR3 is CASSEGDTEQYF. In DNA, the CDR3 is TGCGCCAGCAGTGAGGGGGACACCGAGCAGTACTTC.

The chain carries TRBV18 and TRBJ1-1; D call uncertain. CDR3 length: 13 residues. The V gene lost 6 bases and the J gene lost 5 bases, with 13 bases spanning the gap. The V gene's germline CDR1 is KGHSH and CDR2 LQKENI. The CDR3: CASSPGYRTEAFF. CDR3 nucleotide sequence: TGTGCCAGCTCCCCGGGCTATAGGACTGAAGCTTTCTTT.

This clone was picked up a small number of times. The chain combines TRBV10-1 with TRBJ1-1; D is undetermined. With 0 bases removed from V and 6 bases from J, the gap between germline ends came to 11 bases. The CDR3 has 14 residues. The germline V gene encodes CDR1 WNHNN and CDR2 SYGVQD (reference sequence). CDR3 region: CASSESSGSPEAFF. In nucleotides, the CDR3 is TGCGCCAGCAGTGAGTCATCGGGCAGTCCTGAAGCTTTCTTT.